The 24 T cell receptor beta chains below were found in one sample sequenced in a study of a mutant IDH1 vaccine in newly diagnosed glioma. These receptors have no identified antigens. Using immunoSEQ multiplex PCR, the repertoire was profiled, and TCRdb retains in-frame clones only, with some absent. Here the sample spans about 51,000 clones, roughly 78% being singletons. Time point of the sample: week 5, during vaccination. Each vaccine dose was 300 ug of mutant IDH1 20-mer peptide, with topical imiquimod. The sequenced sample was PBMCs, obtained from a glioma patient whose treatment included an IDH1 peptide vaccine. The receptor source for this set is a man aged 50 to 60 with glioma.

The genes are TRBV4-1 and TRBJ1-5, with D possibly TRBD1 on 5 matching bases. This CDR3 comprises 15 residues. Trimming removed 4 bases at V and 2 bases at J, with 12 bases between. Germline lookup yields CDR1 MGHRA and CDR2 YSYEKL. The CDR3 loop reads CASSPRGTGNQPQHF. In nucleotides, the CDR3 is TGCGCCAGCAGCCCCCGGGGCACCGGCAATCAGCCCCAGCATTTT.

The rearrangement uses TRBV7-8 and TRBJ2-7, with D possibly called TRBD1 or TRBD2 (5 bases each). The V end lost 6 bases, the J end lost 2 bases, and 14 bases lay between the germline ends. Germline V gene sequence: CDR1 SGHVS, CDR2 FQNEAQ. The CDR3 is 14 amino acids. The CDR3 bases are TGTGCCAGCAGTCCAGGGACGAATACCTACGAGCAGTACTTC. Its protein is CASSPGTNTYEQYF.

The chain recombines TRBV9 with TRBJ1-6, with D unclear. CDR1 SGDLS and CDR2 YYNGEE come from the germline V gene. V shed 4 bases and J shed 6 bases, with 20 bases lying between them. The CDR3 runs to 17 residues. CDR3: CASSPQDSVLGNSPLHF. The CDR3 DNA sequence: TGTGCCAGCAGCCCCCAGGACTCCGTTTTGGGTAATTCACCCCTCCACTTT.

This clone was detected a few times. The chain carries TRBV2 and TRBJ2-5; D gene uncertain. V was shortened by 8 bases and J by 4 bases, with 8 bases between the two germline ends. CDR3 length: 11 residues. Germline CDR1 and CDR2: SNHLY and FYNNEI. The CDR3 coding sequence is TGTGCCAGCCATCCCGGAGAGACCCAGTACTTC. Encoded protein: CASHPGETQYF.

J is TRBJ2-3 and V is TRBV5-1, with 11 nucleotides matching TRBD2. J lost 3 bases, V lost 3 bases, and 15 bases had no gene match. Germline V gene lookup returns CDR1 SGHRS and CDR2 YFSETQ. This CDR3 is 19 amino acids long. This chain's CDR3 is CASSSIAGGAVGGTDTQYF. In nucleotides, the CDR3 is TGCGCCAGCAGCTCAATAGCGGGGGGGGCGGTTGGTGGAACAGATACGCAGTATTTT.

The rearrangement joins TRBV7-9 to TRBJ1-1; 8 nucleotides match TRBD1. With V trimmed by 5 bases and J by 1 base, 12 bases remained unmatched. Germline V gives CDR1 SEHNR, CDR2 FQNEAQ (reference sequence). The CDR3 loop spans 17 amino acids. The CDR3 nucleotides are TGTGCCAGCAGCGCGTCCAGGGGGCGAGGGGCGAACACTGAAGCTTTCTTT. Amino acids: CASSASRGRGANTEAFF. The entire variable domain, with the rest obtained from reference TRBV7-9 and TRBJ1-1, is as follows: DTGVSQNPRHKITKRGQNVTFRCDPISEHNRLYWYRQTLGQGPEFLTYFQNEAQLEKSRLLSDRFSAERPKGSFSTLEIQRTEQGDSAMYLCASSASRGRGANTEAFFGQGTRLTVV.

This clone was detected a few times. The V call is TRBV11-2, the J call TRBJ1-2; D call uncertain. Germline loops: CDR1 SGHAT, CDR2 FQNNGV. The germline V and J ends were trimmed by 5 bases and 1 base, with 11 bases remaining between them. The CDR3 is 14 residues long. CDR3 residues: CASSPPKVNYGYTF. CDR3 DNA sequence: TGTGCCAGCAGCCCCCCCAAGGTTAACTATGGCTACACCTTC.

The chain employs TRBV4-1 and TRBJ1-1; a possible D gene is TRBD1 (6 bases). Germline V gene data show CDR1 as MGHRA and CDR2 as YSYEKL. Trimming removed 0 bases at V and 0 bases at J, with 11 bases between. This CDR3 comprises 16 residues. CDR3 sequence (DNA): TGCGCCAGCAGCCAAGAAGCAGGGGTTATGAACACTGAAGCTTTCTTT. Protein: CASSQEAGVMNTEAFF.

This chain joins TRBV12-2 and TRBJ1-4. TRBV12-2 is a documented pseudogene. The CDR3 extends over 14 amino acids. The CDR3 nucleotides read TGTGCAAGTCGCTCAAGGCGTCGCGGTGAAAAACTGTTTTTT. Translating gives CASRSRRRGEKLFF.

The chain has TRBV6-1 and TRBJ2-7; 7 bases map to TRBD1. The CDR3 has 14 amino acids. V trimming: 4 bases; J trimming: 6 bases; junction bases outside the gene matches: 9. The V gene's germline CDR1 is MNHNS and CDR2 SASEGT. As DNA, the CDR3 is TGTGCCAGCAGTGTTACCGGGACAGAGAGCGAGCAGTACTTC. This translates into CASSVTGTESEQYF.

Regarding this clone: Other nucleotide sequences from this sample produce the same CDR3. The chain couples TRBV19 to TRBJ1-2; D is unresolved. The CDR3 sequence is 11 residues long. Germline V lookup: CDR1 LNHDA, CDR2 SQIVND (reference sequence). V shed 6 bases and J shed 2 bases, with 4 bases lying between them. The CDR3 DNA follows: TGTGCCAGTAGCCGCAACTATGGCTACACCTTC. This gives the protein CASSRNYGYTF.

This clone was counted only a few times. This rearrangement joins TRBV6-5 to TRBJ1-1; D is perhaps TRBD1 (5 bases). This CDR3 region has 13 residues. Per the germline V gene, CDR1 is MNHEY and CDR2 is SVGAGI. With 7 bases removed from V and 5 bases from J, the gap between germline ends came to 14 bases. CDR3 sequence (DNA): TGTGCCAGCACTGTATTGGGGGAAACTGAAGCTTTCTTT. Translation gives CASTVLGETEAFF.

The CDR3 nucleotides read TGTGCCAGCAGTTTAGAAGGGGGCGGCTACGAGCAGTACTTC. Translating it yields CASSLEGGGYEQYF. The V gene is TRBV28, the J gene TRBJ2-7, with TRBD1 identical over 7 bases. CDR3 length: 14 amino acids. Germline V gives CDR1 MDHEN, CDR2 SYDVKM. J lost 3 bases, V lost 2 bases, and 4 bases had no gene match.

This clone has more than one count but fewer than ten. The rearrangement links TRBV7-9 to TRBJ2-7; D is uncertain. The CDR3 length is 13 residues. Germline loops: CDR1 SEHNR, CDR2 FQNEAQ (reference sequence). V was shortened by 4 bases and J by 0 bases, with 7 bases between the two germline ends. The CDR3 here is CASSSYTSYEQYF. CDR3 nucleotide sequence: TGTGCCAGCAGCTCCTACACCTCCTACGAGCAGTACTTC.

The chain carries TRBV5-8 and TRBJ1-6; 7 bases fit TRBD1. The germline V gene encodes CDR1 SGHTS and CDR2 YDEGEE. This CDR3 region has 12 residues. V lost 10 bases to trimming and J lost 14 bases; unmatched junction nucleotides: 12. CDR3 protein: CAGLDRFGALHF. DNA for the CDR3: TGTGCCGGCCTGGACAGGTTTGGAGCCCTCCACTTT.

The V gene is TRBV28, the J gene TRBJ1-4; tentatively, D is TRBD1 (6 bases). CDR3 size: 15 residues. The germline V and J ends were trimmed by 3 bases and 0 bases, with 8 bases remaining between them. Germline CDR1 and CDR2: MDHEN and SYDVKM. The CDR3 region has the DNA TGTGCCAGCAGTTTGGGGGCTGCAACTAATGAAAAACTGTTTTTT. This translates into CASSLGAATNEKLFF. The complete variable domain, with remaining parts taken from reference TRBV28 and TRBJ1-4, reads DVKVTQSSRYLVKRTGEKVFLECVQDMDHENMFWYRQDPGLGLRLIYFSYDVKMKEKGDIPEGYSVSREKKERFSLILESASTNQTSMYLCASSLGAATNEKLFFGSGTQLSVL.

The V gene is TRBV5-5, the J gene TRBJ1-6; perhaps TRBD1 as D (5 bases). Trimming removed 2 bases at V and 5 bases at J, with 14 bases between. CDR3 length equals 16 residues. Germline V CDR1 and CDR2: SGHKS, YYEKEE (reference sequence). In nucleotides, the CDR3 is TGTGCCAGCAGCTTTGGGGCCCTATGGGATAATTCACCCCTCCACTTT. Translating it yields CASSFGALWDNSPLHF. The variable domain in full, completed from reference TRBV5-5 and TRBJ1-6, reads DAGVTQSPTHLIKTRGQQVTLRCSPISGHKSVSWYQQVLGQGPQFIFQYYEKEERGRGNFPDRFSARQFPNYSSELNVNALLLGDSALYLCASSFGALWDNSPLHFGNGTRLTVT.

The CDR3 loop reads CASSLKTQTQYF. CDR3 coding DNA: TGTGCCAGCAGCTTGAAGACTCAGACCCAGTACTTC. The genes are TRBV5-6 and TRBJ2-5; D is undetermined. Germline CDR1 is SGHDT and CDR2 is YYEEEE. Trimming shortened V by 1 base and J by 6 bases, and 7 bases separated the two germline ends. The CDR3 sequence is 12 residues long.

The chain combines TRBV6-5 with TRBJ2-2; possibly TRBD1 for D (6 bases). The CDR3 is 14 amino acids. Per germline, CDR1 MNHEY and CDR2 SVGAGI. The germline V and J ends were trimmed by 6 bases and 3 bases, with 11 bases remaining between them. The CDR3 nucleotides read TGTGCCAGCAGACCCAGGGGAGACACCGGGGAGCTGTTTTTT. Encoded protein: CASRPRGDTGELFF.

CDR3 coding DNA: TGTGCCAGCAGCTTGGGGACTCAGACAGGGGGCCTGGGTAATGGCTACACCTTC. It specifies CASSLGTQTGGLGNGYTF. This chain uses TRBV5-6 with TRBJ1-2; 10 bases fit TRBD1. Germline V gives CDR1 SGHDT, CDR2 YYEEEE. Trimming cost V 0 bases and J 6 bases; bases outside gene matches: 14. This CDR3 is built from 18 residues.

The genes are TRBV19 and TRBJ2-7; the D call may be TRBD1 or TRBD2 (7 bases each). This CDR3 spans 14 amino acids. In germline, CDR1 is LNHDA, CDR2 SQIVND (reference sequence). Between the trimmed V and J ends, which lost 3 bases and 4 bases, there was a span of 13 bases. The DNA of the CDR3 is TGTGCCAGTAGTATTGCAGGGGGGGCTTACGAGCAGTACTTC. Amino acids: CASSIAGGAYEQYF.

The chain links TRBV6-1 to TRBJ2-7, with TRBD1 matching 7 bases. CDR1 MNHNS and CDR2 SASEGT come from the germline V gene. CDR3 size: 15 residues. With 2 bases clipped from V and 0 bases from J, the junction kept 4 bases outside the gene matches. CDR3 protein: CASSEWGTASYEQYF. CDR3 in DNA: TGTGCCAGCAGTGAATGGGGGACAGCCTCCTACGAGCAGTACTTC.

The chain uses TRBV6-6 and TRBJ1-1; D is undetermined. CDR3 length: 14 residues. Germline V CDR1 and CDR2: MNHNY, SVGAGI (reference sequence). Trimming stripped 2 bases from V and 1 base from J, with 8 bases between. The CDR3 region has the DNA TGTGCCAGCAGTTACAGTTCACGGAACACTGAAGCTTTCTTT. Encoded protein: CASSYSSRNTEAFF.

The V gene is TRBV7-9, the J gene TRBJ1-1, with D maybe TRBD1 (5 bases). The V gene lost 5 bases and the J gene lost 8 bases, with 12 bases spanning the gap. CDR1 is SEHNR and CDR2 is FQNEAQ in the germline V gene (reference sequence). This CDR3 contains 12 residues. CDR3 in amino acids: CASSPDTLEAFF. The CDR3, as DNA: TGTGCCAGCAGCCCGGACACCCTAGAAGCTTTCTTT. Complete variable domain (other parts from reference TRBV7-9 and TRBJ1-1): DTGVSQNPRHKITKRGQNVTFRCDPISEHNRLYWYRQTLGQGPEFLTYFQNEAQLEKSRLLSDRFSAERPKGSFSTLEIQRTEQGDSAMYLCASSPDTLEAFFGQGTRLTVV.